The rows below give T cell receptor beta chains drawn from one sample of a study of blood T cell repertoires in COVID-19. TCRdb's table, derived via immunoSEQ multiplex PCR, lists solely in-frame clones and lacks some. The data contain 94,000 or so clones, about 88% of them singletons. Sequencing was performed on peripheral blood. Source of these receptors: a woman older than 75 with active COVID-19. The CDR3 runs from the conserved cysteine through the conserved F or W. The D gene is left open where the match is weak. Where a row states a size, it is once, few, many or the class of an expanded clone; other rows omit it.

CDR3,size,V,J,D
CASSFRRLAGKDEQFF,.,TRBV5-1,TRBJ2-1,TRBD2
CASSQAGNNEQFF,.,TRBV4-2,TRBJ2-1,.
CASSPTQGPGANVLTF,.,TRBV18,TRBJ2-6,TRBD1
CASSRRLAGVLDTQYF,.,TRBV19,TRBJ2-3,TRBD2
CASSRQSGANVLTF,.,TRBV14,TRBJ2-6,.
CASSGEIGDTQYF,.,TRBV4-2,TRBJ2-3,.
CASSESPRASGRAREQFF,.,TRBV25-1,TRBJ2-1,TRBD2
CASSPGGYTEAFF,.,TRBV4-3,TRBJ1-1,TRBD1
CASSSQDTNYGYTF,few,TRBV5-1,TRBJ1-2,.
CASSGGRVSGANVLTF,.,TRBV2,TRBJ2-6,TRBD2
CASSQGGVNYGYTF,.,TRBV4-2,TRBJ1-2,.
CASNGGTSGRTDTQYF,.,TRBV6-6,TRBJ2-3,TRBD2
CASRTSGRLYEQYF,.,TRBV27,TRBJ2-7,TRBD2
CASSPPKLAGNIQYF,.,TRBV18,TRBJ2-4,TRBD2
CASSGGSQETQYF,.,TRBV5-4,TRBJ2-5,.
CASSPRGETQYF,.,TRBV18,TRBJ2-5,.